The 17 T cell receptor beta chains reported below all come from one sample, sequenced in a study of spatial heterogeneity in lung cancer. The sample's time point: sample taken at primary tumor resection. TCRdb called the 5' RACE reads again in MiXCR, with one record for every CDR3 protein. This table has about 22,000 distinct CDR3 sequences, approximately 4.6% appearing once. Here the sequenced sample was PBMCs, taken at surgery. All receptors derive from a male donor with early-stage non-small cell lung cancer.

This clonotype appeared many times. V gene TRBV2 combines with J gene TRBJ1-6; D is unclear. Germline V gene sequence: CDR1 SNHLY, CDR2 FYNNEI. This CDR3 region has 15 residues. The V end lost 6 bases, the J end lost 3 bases, and 12 bases lay between the germline ends. The CDR3 sequence: CASSPPGNYNSPLHF. In DNA form, the CDR3 reads TGTGCCAGCAGCCCCCCCGGGAACTATAATTCACCCCTCCACTTT. Full variable domain (outside the CDR3, taken from reference TRBV2 and TRBJ1-6): EPEVTQTPSHQVTQMGQEVILRCVPISNHLYFYWYRQILGQKVEFLVSFYNNEISEKSEIFDDQFSVERPDGSNFTLKIRSTKLEDSAMYFCASSPPGNYNSPLHFGNGTRLTVT.

Many counts were recorded for this clonotype. V usage is TRBV29-1 and J usage is TRBJ1-5, with 9 nucleotides matching TRBD1. V lost 4 bases and J lost 1; bases outside the gene matches: 5. The CDR3 totals 15 residues. Germline CDR1 and CDR2: SQVTM and ANQGSEA. The CDR3 is CSVAGGTGSNQPQHF. The CDR3 nucleotides read TGCAGCGTTGCGGGGGGGACAGGGAGCAATCAGCCCCAGCATTTT.

In its sample, this clonotype was seen many times. This chain links TRBV7-9 with TRBJ2-3; no clear D. The germline CDR1 and CDR2 sequences are SEHNR and FQNEAQ (reference sequence). Trimming removed 5 bases from V and 2 bases from J, with 11 bases in between. This CDR3 contains 14 residues. The DNA of the CDR3 is TGTGCCAGCAGCCCCCTCGCGACCACAGATACGCAGTATTTT. It translates to CASSPLATTDTQYF.

This clonotype has at least ten counts. The V call is TRBV19, the J call TRBJ1-3; D gene uncertain. The CDR3 loop spans 13 amino acids. V was clipped by 3 bases and J by 4 bases, with 7 bases between them. Germline V lookup: CDR1 LNHDA, CDR2 SQIVND (reference sequence). CDR3 amino acids: CASSIAEGNTIYF. The DNA for the CDR3 is TGTGCCAGTAGTATTGCCGAGGGAAACACCATATATTTT.

This clonotype was seen a handful of times. The V call is TRBV7-2, the J call TRBJ2-3; D unclear. Germline assignment: CDR1 SGHTA and CDR2 FQGNSA. The CDR3 spans 16 residues. V was cut by 1 base and J by 0 bases, with 11 bases left in between. The CDR3 loop reads CASSLEGFPSTDTQYF. Written as DNA, the CDR3 is TGTGCCAGCAGCTTAGAGGGTTTCCCTAGCACAGATACGCAGTATTTT.

At least ten counts were recorded for this clonotype. The chain has TRBV20-1 and TRBJ2-1, with D maybe TRBD1 (6 bases). Germline V CDR1 and CDR2: DFQATT, SNEGSKA (reference sequence). This CDR3 has 15 residues. V lost 1 base to trimming and J lost 3 bases, with 13 bases between them. As DNA, the CDR3 is TGCAGTGCTAGAGCCCCGCAGGGGAGCTACAATGAGCAGTTCTTC. Its translation: CSARAPQGSYNEQFF.

Ten or more counts support this clonotype. The rearrangement joins TRBV4-2 to TRBJ1-2; TRBD1 matches 10 bases. The CDR3 totals 15 residues. The V gene's germline CDR1 is LGHNA and CDR2 YNFKEQ. J was trimmed by 8 bases and V by 4 bases; bases with no gene match: 10. CDR3 residues: CASSRDAGTGDGYTF. The CDR3 nucleotides read TGTGCCAGCAGCCGAGACGCCGGGACAGGGGACGGCTACACCTTC.

This clonotype was seen only a few times. The chain uses TRBV18 and TRBJ2-5; D is possibly TRBD1 or TRBD2 (5 bases each). Germline V CDR1 and CDR2: KGHSH, LQKENI. The CDR3 is 14 amino acids. With 5 bases removed from V and 2 bases from J, the gap between germline ends came to 12 bases. The DNA for the CDR3 is TGTGCCAGCTCATCTCGGGACGGACAAGAGACCCAGTACTTC. The encoded protein is CASSSRDGQETQYF.

This clonotype was counted at least ten times. One junction end disagrees with the germline gene, perhaps due to a read error. The chain links TRBV7-2 to TRBJ2-7; D is possibly TRBD2 (5 bases). The CDR3 has 12 residues. The germline gives CDR1 SGHTA, CDR2 FQGNSA. DNA of the CDR3: TGTGCCAGCAGCGGGAGCTCCGACGAGCAGTACTTC. Its protein product is CASSGSSDEQYF.

This chain links TRBV7-9 with TRBJ2-7, with D perhaps matching TRBD1 or TRBD2 (5 bases each). V was cut by 4 bases and J by 0 bases, with 16 bases left in between. The CDR3 is 16 amino acids. Germline V gene lookup returns CDR1 SEHNR and CDR2 FQNEAQ (reference sequence). The CDR3 sequence is CASSSLEGKPSYEQYF. The CDR3 DNA follows: TGTGCCAGCAGCTCCCTAGAGGGGAAACCCTCCTACGAGCAGTACTTC.

This clonotype was detected ten times or more. This chain joins TRBV7-2 and TRBJ2-7, with D possibly being TRBD2 (5 bases). Germline V lookup: CDR1 SGHTA, CDR2 FQGNSA. This CDR3 has 11 residues. The V and J ends lost 5 bases and 7 bases respectively, with 9 bases between them. The CDR3 region has the DNA TGTGCCAGCAGCCCGGACTGGGAGCAGTACTTC. Amino acid sequence: CASSPDWEQYF.

This clonotype was detected ten times or more. The rearrangement uses TRBV2 and TRBJ1-2, with 9 bases fitting TRBD1. Trimming at V came to 3 bases and at J to 4 bases, leaving 12 bases not matched to a gene. The CDR3 extends over 17 amino acids. CDR1 is SNHLY and CDR2 is FYNNEI in the germline V gene. The CDR3 DNA reads as TGTGCCAGCAGTGATGGGACAGGGAGAGATCGGATCTATGGCTACACCTTC. It specifies CASSDGTGRDRIYGYTF. Full variable domain (missing parts from reference TRBV2 and TRBJ1-2): EPEVTQTPSHQVTQMGQEVILRCVPISNHLYFYWYRQILGQKVEFLVSFYNNEISEKSEIFDDQFSVERPDGSNFTLKIRSTKLEDSAMYFCASSDGTGRDRIYGYTFGSGTRLTVV.

This clonotype is deemed medium-sized. CDR3 nucleotides: TGTGCCATCAGGGCCGGACAGCCCACAGATACGCAGTATTTT. Translated, it gives CAIRAGQPTDTQYF. The chain carries TRBV10-3 and TRBJ2-3, with a weak D call TRBD1 (6 bases). The CDR3 extends over 14 amino acids. The germline V gene has CDR1 ENHRY and CDR2 SYGVKD. Trimming removed 6 bases from V and 2 bases from J, with 12 bases in between.

The sample holds a few counts of this clonotype. This CDR3 reads CASSLGGTNEQFF. CDR3 coding DNA: TGCGCCAGCAGCTTGGGCGGGACTAATGAGCAGTTCTTC. The rearrangement links TRBV5-1 to TRBJ2-1; tentative D call: TRBD2 (6 bases). Germline CDR1 SGHRS, CDR2 YFSETQ. Trimming removed 0 bases at V and 7 bases at J, with 8 bases between. This CDR3 comprises 13 residues.

At least ten counts were recorded for this clonotype. CDR3 residues: CASSSRTSVYEQYF. For the CDR3, the DNA is TGTGCCAGCAGCTCCAGGACTAGCGTGTACGAGCAGTACTTC. The V and J genes are TRBV7-2 and TRBJ2-7; TRBD2 agrees at 9 bases. The junction had 5 bases not matched to a gene; V was cut back by 4 bases and J by 4 bases. This CDR3 has 14 amino acids. CDR1 and CDR2 (germline): SGHTA, FQGNSA.

This clonotype was counted many times. This chain connects TRBV5-5 to TRBJ2-3; 14 bases align to TRBD2. CDR3 size: 19 residues. Germline CDR1 and CDR2: SGHKS and YYEKEE (reference sequence). J was trimmed by 0 bases and V by 4 bases; bases with no gene match: 10. CDR3 amino acids: CASSPGTSGGGRSTDTQYF. CDR3 DNA: TGTGCCAGCAGCCCCGGGACTAGCGGGGGTGGCCGAAGCACAGATACGCAGTATTTT.

This clonotype is judged medium-sized. The chain links TRBV16 to TRBJ1-5, with D possibly matching TRBD1 (6 bases). CDR1 and CDR2 from the germline V gene are KGHSY and FQNENV. The CDR3 is 14 residues long. V lost 0 bases to trimming and J lost 4 bases, with 7 bases between them. CDR3 nucleotide sequence: TGTGCCAGCAGCCAATCAGGGGGAAATCAGCCCCAGCATTTT. Its translation is CASSQSGGNQPQHF. Drawing the rest from reference TRBV16 and TRBJ1-5, the complete variable domain is GEEVAQTPKHLVRGEGQKAKLYCAPIKGHSYVFWYQQVLKNEFKFLISFQNENVFDETGMPKERFSAKCLPNSPCSLEIQATKLEDSAVYFCASSQSGGNQPQHFGDGTRLSIL.